The 18 T cell receptor beta chains listed next were all sequenced from one sample in a study of cytomegalovirus exposure and HLA in healthy donors. The study ran its PCR with 60 Vbeta and 13 Jbeta primers. Only in-frame clones appear in the TCRdb table, and some are missing; sequencing was by immunoSEQ multiplex PCR. In the table there are around 100,000 clones, around three quarters of which are singletons. Sequenced: PBMCs. These receptors were taken from a woman between 18 and 30 years old in good health and CMV-seropositive.

As concerns this clone: At the DNA level, this CDR3 is encoded by other sequences in the same sample as well. The chain employs TRBV5-1 and TRBJ2-1; 9 bases are shared with TRBD2. This CDR3 region has 16 residues. The germline V gene has CDR1 SGHRS and CDR2 YFSETQ. The junction had 5 bases not matched to a gene; V was cut back by 0 bases and J by 4 bases. The CDR3 nucleotides are TGCGCCAGCAGCTTGGGGCTTGCGGGGGGGTACAATGAGCAGTTCTTC. Amino acid sequence: CASSLGLAGGYNEQFF.

This sequence joins TRBV28 and TRBJ2-3; D might be TRBD2 (6 bases). Looked up from germline, CDR1 is MDHEN and CDR2 is SYDVKM. The CDR3 extends over 15 amino acids. Trimming took 5 bases from V and 4 from J, leaving 16 bases between them. The CDR3 DNA sequence: TGTGCCAGCAGTGCCGGGACTTTTGGCGCAGATACGCAGTATTTT. Protein product: CASSAGTFGADTQYF.

The CDR3 here is CASSRGTAVEAFF. The CDR3 nucleotides read TGCGCCAGCAGCCGAGGGACAGCAGTTGAAGCTTTCTTT. The rearrangement links TRBV4-3 to TRBJ1-1; TRBD1 aligns across 7 bases. The J segment lost 7 bases and the V segment lost 4 bases, leaving 6 bases of the junction unmatched. CDR1 and CDR2 from the germline V gene are LGHNA and YSLEER. The length of the CDR3 is 13 residues.

This sequence joins TRBV11-2 and TRBJ2-7, with D maybe TRBD1 (6 bases). CDR1 is SGHAT, CDR2 FQNNGV, per germline. Trimming took 5 bases from V and 3 from J, leaving 11 bases between them. There are 13 residues in the CDR3. The CDR3 spells CASSADRIYEQYF. CDR3 coding DNA: TGTGCCAGCAGCGCCGACAGGATCTACGAGCAGTACTTC.

This clone appeared a few times. J is TRBJ2-3 and V is TRBV5-4; TRBD2 agrees at 9 bases. CDR1 and CDR2 from the germline V gene are SGHNT and YYREEE (reference sequence). The CDR3 is 16 amino acids. V shed 7 bases, J shed 0 bases, and the junction held 9 bases outside the gene matches. CDR3 in DNA: TGTGCCAGCTGGCTCTCCAGCGGGGGGAGCACAGATACGCAGTATTTT. Translation gives CASWLSSGGSTDTQYF.

V usage is TRBV6-5 and J usage is TRBJ2-6; D gene unclear. The V gene lost 4 bases and the J gene lost 4 bases, with 8 bases spanning the gap. Germline V gives CDR1 MNHEY, CDR2 SVGAGI. The CDR3 consists of 14 residues. CDR3 sequence: CASSLTLGANVLTF. DNA for the CDR3: TGTGCCAGCAGTTTGACTCTGGGGGCCAACGTCCTGACTTTC.

This chain connects TRBV5-1 to TRBJ1-3; D uncertain. The CDR3 totals 18 residues. Trimming took off 0 bases at V and 4 bases at J, with 20 bases between the two ends. Germline V gene data show CDR1 as SGHRS and CDR2 as YFSETQ. CDR3 in amino acids: CASSLVDLDETRGNTIYF. DNA of the CDR3: TGCGCCAGCAGCTTGGTGGACTTAGACGAAACGAGGGGAAACACCATATATTTT.

V gene TRBV4-1 combines with J gene TRBJ2-7; TRBD1 agrees at 7 bases. The germline V gene encodes CDR1 MGHRA and CDR2 YSYEKL. The CDR3 contains 16 residues. J gave up 0 bases and V 3 bases, and 8 bases lay outside the gene matches. The CDR3 loop is CASSQRGPGGSYEQYF. The CDR3 bases are TGCGCCAGCAGCCAGAGGGGGCCAGGTGGCTCCTACGAGCAGTACTTC.

This sequence joins TRBV7-9 and TRBJ2-1, with D perhaps matching TRBD1 (6 bases). Germline V gene sequence: CDR1 SEHNR, CDR2 FQNEAQ (reference sequence). The CDR3 has 15 amino acids. Trimming cost V 6 bases and J 6 bases, with 18 bases left between them. This CDR3 is CASRYRAGESNEQFF. Written as DNA, the CDR3 is TGTGCCAGCAGATACAGAGCAGGGGAGAGCAATGAGCAGTTCTTC.

The chain couples TRBV5-4 to TRBJ2-5; 11 bases line up with TRBD2. This CDR3 has 14 residues. With 0 bases clipped from V and 5 bases from J, the junction kept 0 bases outside the gene matches. The V gene's germline CDR1 is SGHNT and CDR2 YYREEE (reference sequence). CDR3 nucleotides: TGTGCCAGCAGCTTGGGACTAGCGGGGGAGACCCAGTACTTC. It specifies CASSLGLAGETQYF.

The J gene is TRBJ1-6, the V gene TRBV5-1, with 8 bases lining up with TRBD1. CDR3 size: 15 residues. Trimming took 4 bases from V and 7 from J; bases not matched to a gene: 7. Germline lookup yields CDR1 SGHRS and CDR2 YFSETQ. The CDR3 region has the DNA TGCGCCAGCAGCCAGGGGACAGGACTGAATTCACCCCTCCACTTT. Translated, it gives CASSQGTGLNSPLHF.

The J gene is TRBJ2-2, the V gene TRBV5-1; D call uncertain. V lost 2 bases, J lost 3 bases, and 11 bases lay in between. There are 15 residues in the CDR3. CDR1 SGHRS and CDR2 YFSETQ come from the germline V gene. In DNA form, the CDR3 reads TGCGCCAGCAGCTTTCTTGGGCCGGACACCGGGGAGCTGTTTTTT. Amino acid sequence: CASSFLGPDTGELFF. Filled out from reference TRBV5-1 and TRBJ2-2, the complete variable domain reads KAGVTQTPRYLIKTRGQQVTLSCSPISGHRSVSWYQQTPGQGLQFLFEYFSETQRNKGNFPGRFSGRQFSNSRSEMNVSTLELGDSALYLCASSFLGPDTGELFFGEGSRLTVL.

This clone occurred once. The chain links TRBV13 to TRBJ2-7, with 13 bases lining up with TRBD2. CDR1 is PRHDT and CDR2 is FYEKMQ in the germline V gene (reference sequence). Losses at the gene ends were 3 bases for V and 2 bases for J; bases not matched to a gene: 1. This CDR3 is 15 amino acids long. The CDR3 DNA reads as TGTGCCAGCAGCTTGGGGACTAGCGGGACCTACGAGCAGTACTTC. Its translation: CASSLGTSGTYEQYF.

This clone was detected ten times or more. The V gene is TRBV28, the J gene TRBJ1-1, with D tentatively TRBD1 (5 bases). V lost 4 bases and J lost 7, with 10 bases in between. Germline CDR1 reads MDHEN; CDR2 reads SYDVKM. CDR3 size: 12 residues. The CDR3 reads CASSSRQIEAFF. DNA of the CDR3: TGTGCCAGCAGTTCTAGACAGATTGAAGCTTTCTTT.

The V gene is TRBV5-1, the J gene TRBJ1-4; D possibly corresponds to TRBD1 (6 bases). The CDR3 totals 14 residues. CDR1 and CDR2 (germline): SGHRS, YFSETQ. With 4 bases removed from V and 6 bases from J, the gap between germline ends came to 13 bases. In DNA, the CDR3 is TGCGCCAGCAGCGCCACGGACAGTGATGAAAAACTGTTTTTT. Its translation is CASSATDSDEKLFF.

The rearrangement links TRBV6-5 to TRBJ2-7; 7 positions match TRBD1. After removal of 6 bases from V and 2 bases from J, the junction contained 7 bases not matched to a gene. The CDR3 consists of 14 residues. CDR1 MNHEY and CDR2 SVGAGI come from the germline V gene. CDR3 in DNA: TGTGCCAGCAGCCTAGGGGGCCTAACCTACGAGCAGTACTTC. This translates into CASSLGGLTYEQYF.

CDR3 bases: TGTGCCAGCAGCTCGACAGGAGGCGAGAGCGGGGAGCTGTTTTTT. This sequence encodes CASSSTGGESGELFF. The chain has TRBV7-9 and TRBJ2-2; D might be TRBD1 (6 bases). V lost 4 bases and J lost 7, with 16 bases in between. This CDR3 has 15 residues. Per the germline V gene, CDR1 is SEHNR and CDR2 is FQNEAQ (reference sequence). Filled out from reference TRBV7-9 and TRBJ2-2, the complete variable domain reads DTGVSQNPRHKITKRGQNVTFRCDPISEHNRLYWYRQTLGQGPEFLTYFQNEAQLEKSRLLSDRFSAERPKGSFSTLEIQRTEQGDSAMYLCASSSTGGESGELFFGEGSRLTVL.

The gene calls are TRBV11-3 and TRBJ2-1; 10 nucleotides agree with TRBD2. Germline V gene sequence: CDR1 SGHNT, CDR2 YENEEA. Losses at the gene ends were 5 bases for V and 1 base for J; bases not matched to a gene: 8. The CDR3 consists of 17 residues. CDR3 residues: CASSQSGRVGSYNEQFF. CDR3 DNA: TGTGCCAGCAGCCAAAGCGGGAGGGTAGGTTCCTACAATGAGCAGTTCTTC.